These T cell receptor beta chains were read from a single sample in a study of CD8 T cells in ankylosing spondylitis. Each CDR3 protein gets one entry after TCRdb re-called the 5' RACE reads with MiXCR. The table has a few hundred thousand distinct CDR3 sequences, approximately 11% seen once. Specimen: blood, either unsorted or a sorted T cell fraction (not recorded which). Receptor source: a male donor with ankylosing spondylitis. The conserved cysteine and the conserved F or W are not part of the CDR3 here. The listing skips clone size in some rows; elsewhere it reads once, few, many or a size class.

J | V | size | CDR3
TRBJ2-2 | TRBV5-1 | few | ASSWTVANTGELF
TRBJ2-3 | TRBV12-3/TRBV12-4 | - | ASSLSGLVHPDTQY
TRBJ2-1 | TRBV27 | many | ASRKFLLSSYNEQF
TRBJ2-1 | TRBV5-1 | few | ASSLGPGQGISRSQF
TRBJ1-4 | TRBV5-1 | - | ASSSRGSTNEKLF
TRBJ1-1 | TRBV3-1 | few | ASSPLGGVNTEAF
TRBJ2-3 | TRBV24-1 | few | ATSDFRGTSDTQY
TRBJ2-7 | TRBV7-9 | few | ASSYRTSGRNEQY
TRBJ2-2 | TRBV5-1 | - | ASRLDGRNTGELF
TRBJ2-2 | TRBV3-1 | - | ASSSPLGVLGPGNTGELF
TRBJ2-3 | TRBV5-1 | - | ASRSSGVNTDTQY
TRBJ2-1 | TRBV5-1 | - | ASSFGTGKTNEQF
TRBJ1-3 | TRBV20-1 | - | SARDGLGGN
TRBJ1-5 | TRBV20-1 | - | SAPAAGDQPQH
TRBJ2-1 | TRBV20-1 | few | SAGLAGGPHNEQF
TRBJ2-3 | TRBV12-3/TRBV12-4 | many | ASSSGSGSTDTQY
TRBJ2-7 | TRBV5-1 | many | ASSLEASGTYEQY
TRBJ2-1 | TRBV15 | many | ATSEGRRTYNEQF
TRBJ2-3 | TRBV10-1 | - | ASSGRGWGTDTQY
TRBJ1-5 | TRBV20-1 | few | SAPSPRTNQPQH
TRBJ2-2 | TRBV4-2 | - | ASSPGTQDTGELF
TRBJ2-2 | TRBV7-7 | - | ASSLGQGAGELF
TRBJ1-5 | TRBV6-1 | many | ASSERGVNQPQH
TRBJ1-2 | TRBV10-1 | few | ASKYPRQRAAGYT
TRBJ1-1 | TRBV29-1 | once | SAKERGMNTEAF
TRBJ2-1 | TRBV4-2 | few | ASSQGGLAGPYNEQF